A single sample gave rise to the 14 T cell receptor beta chains below, sequenced in a study of shared clonotypes between healthy human individuals. Method: immunoSEQ multiplex PCR; TCRdb's copy keeps in-frame clones and lacks some. The table shows millions of clones, with 85% to 95% occurring only once. The sample consisted of naive CD4+ T cells from PBMCs. Noted subset: CD45RA+ positively selected. Every receptor here comes from a man in his late teens or twenties in good health. Some clones in this sample may be carry-over from other donors' samples.

On this clone: Other DNA sequences from this sample encode an identical CDR3 as well. The chain recombines TRBV7-2 with TRBJ1-3; possibly TRBD1 for D (5 bases). The CDR3 has 15 residues. Trimming took off 1 base at V and 0 bases at J, with 7 bases between the two ends. Germline CDR1 reads SGHTA; CDR2 reads FQGNSA. The CDR3 region has the DNA TGTGCCAGCAGCTTAGTCGGGGGCTCTGGAAACACCATATATTTT. Translated, it gives CASSLVGGSGNTIYF.

The chain carries TRBV5-8 and TRBJ2-3, with 8 bases fitting TRBD2. The CDR3 is made up of 16 amino acids. CDR1 is SGHTS and CDR2 is YDEGEE in the germline V gene. With 2 bases clipped from V and 0 bases from J, the junction kept 5 bases outside the gene matches. CDR3 sequence (DNA): TGTGCCAGCAGCTTAGCGGGAGTGCGGAGCACAGATACGCAGTATTTT. Translation: CASSLAGVRSTDTQYF.

This clone showed up just once. This chain connects TRBV20-1 to TRBJ1-2; D unresolved. This CDR3 spans 11 amino acids. V was shortened by 3 bases and J by 8 bases, with 10 bases between the two germline ends. CDR1 and CDR2 from the germline V gene are DFQATT and SNEGSKA (reference sequence). Here the CDR3 reads CSARWSFGYTF. The CDR3 DNA follows: TGCAGTGCTAGGTGGTCCTTCGGCTACACCTTC.

This rearrangement joins TRBV7-9 to TRBJ1-4; 7 nucleotides line up with TRBD1. From germline, CDR1 is SEHNR and CDR2 FQNEAQ (reference sequence). The CDR3 spans 16 residues. The V segment lost 10 bases and the J segment 2 bases; nucleotides outside the gene matches: 13. CDR3 coding DNA: TGTGCCATAAACCAGGGGGGGCAAGAGACTAATGAAAAACTGTTTTTT. Translating it yields CAINQGGQETNEKLFF.

With regard to this clone: Other DNA sequences in the sample encode the same CDR3. The rearrangement joins TRBV28 to TRBJ2-7, with 8 positions matching TRBD1. V shed 5 bases, J shed 4 bases, and the junction held 1 base outside the gene matches. CDR1 MDHEN and CDR2 SYDVKM come from the germline V gene. The CDR3 has 12 residues. CDR3 amino acids: CASSGDRYEQYF. DNA of the CDR3: TGTGCCAGCAGTGGGGACAGGTACGAGCAGTACTTC.

V and J are TRBV7-6 and TRBJ1-4, with D uncertain. The CDR3 has 16 amino acids. CDR1 and CDR2 (germline): SGHVS, FNYEAQ. Trimming removed 5 bases from V and 2 bases from J, with 15 bases in between. In DNA, the CDR3 is TGTGCCAGCAGCCCCCGTTCGGGAGGGACTAATGAAAAACTGTTTTTT. Protein product: CASSPRSGGTNEKLFF.

Notes on this clone: The same CDR3 arises from other DNA sequences in this sample as well. The chain recombines TRBV20-1 with TRBJ1-2; D perhaps matches TRBD1 (5 bases). Looked up from germline, CDR1 is DFQATT and CDR2 is SNEGSKA (reference sequence). The CDR3 contains 11 residues. The V end lost 6 bases, the J end lost 8 bases, and 13 bases lay between the germline ends. The DNA for the CDR3 is TGCAGTGCCAGGGACCCTCCGGGCTACACCTTC. Protein product: CSARDPPGYTF.

The CDR3 region has the DNA TGTGCCAGCAGCTTATTACTGGGCCCCGATACGCAGTATTTT. Its protein product is CASSLLLGPDTQYF. V usage is TRBV7-9 and J usage is TRBJ2-3; D not resolved. The CDR3 consists of 14 residues. V was cut by 2 bases and J by 6 bases, with 12 bases left in between. CDR1 and CDR2 from the germline V gene are SEHNR and FQNEAQ (reference sequence).

The chain combines TRBV10-3 with TRBJ1-1; D unresolved. This CDR3 region has 13 residues. The V gene lost 3 bases and the J gene lost 6 bases, with 11 bases spanning the gap. In germline, CDR1 is ENHRY, CDR2 SYGVKD. CDR3: CAISDMYLAEAFF. The CDR3, as DNA: TGTGCCATCAGTGATATGTATCTGGCTGAAGCTTTCTTT.

Notes on this clone: The sample holds other DNA sequences that translate to the same CDR3. The chain uses TRBV27 and TRBJ2-7; TRBD1 might be the D (6 bases). Trimming stripped 2 bases from V and 0 bases from J, with 8 bases between. This CDR3 has 14 amino acids. CDR1 is MNHEY and CDR2 is SMNVEV in the germline V gene (reference sequence). This CDR3 is CASSLGQISYEQYF. In DNA, the CDR3 is TGTGCCAGCAGTTTAGGACAGATCTCCTACGAGCAGTACTTC.

The chain uses TRBV18 and TRBJ1-2; unclear D gene. V was trimmed by 3 bases and J by 7 bases, leaving 12 bases between them. Germline V gene data show CDR1 as KGHSH and CDR2 as LQKENI. There are 13 residues in the CDR3. The CDR3 protein is CASSPSAIGGYTF. CDR3 coding DNA: TGTGCCAGCTCACCTTCAGCAATAGGTGGCTACACCTTC.

The CDR3 DNA reads TGTGCCAGCAGCTCGCCTCTTACAGGGTCCGAGACCCAGTACTTC. Translating gives CASSSPLTGSETQYF. The J gene is TRBJ2-5, the V gene TRBV5-4; weak D call: TRBD1 (6 bases). CDR3 length: 15 amino acids. Germline CDR1 SGHNT, CDR2 YYREEE (reference sequence). Trimming took 3 bases from V and 5 from J, leaving 17 bases between them.

Comments on this clone: Different DNA sequences within this sample yield the same CDR3. CDR3 loop: CASSWDRGNYGYTF. Here the CDR3 DNA reads TGCGCCAGCAGCTGGGACAGGGGGAACTATGGCTACACCTTC. The chain couples TRBV5-1 to TRBJ1-2, with 11 nucleotides matching TRBD1. V dropped 3 bases and J dropped 2; count of bases not matched to a gene: 0. CDR1 and CDR2 (germline): SGHRS, YFSETQ. This CDR3 region has 14 residues.

In regard to this clone: The same CDR3 arises from other DNA sequences in this sample as well. V gene TRBV12-5 combines with J gene TRBJ1-5; D is unclear. The CDR3 is 12 amino acids. V was trimmed by 6 bases and J by 4 bases, leaving 7 bases between them. Germline V lookup: CDR1 LGHNT, CDR2 FRNRAP. The DNA for the CDR3 is TGTGCTAGTGGGGAAGGGAATCAGCCCCAGCATTTT. Amino acid sequence: CASGEGNQPQHF. Combining the CDR3 with reference TRBV12-5 and TRBJ1-5 gives the whole variable domain DARVTQTPRHKVTEMGQEVTMRCQPILGHNTVFWYRQTMMQGLELLAYFRNRAPLDDSGMPKDRFSAEMPDATLATLKIQPSEPRDSAVYFCASGEGNQPQHFGDGTRLSIL.